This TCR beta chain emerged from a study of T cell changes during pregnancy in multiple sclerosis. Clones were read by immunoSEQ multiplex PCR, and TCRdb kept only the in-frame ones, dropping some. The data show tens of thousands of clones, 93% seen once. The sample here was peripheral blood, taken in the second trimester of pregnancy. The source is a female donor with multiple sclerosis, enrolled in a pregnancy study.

The CDR3 region has the DNA TGCACCAGCAGCCACCGGGACAGGGGGCTACCTATTGATTCACCCCTCCACTTT. Its translation is CTSSHRDRGLPIDSPLHF. The J gene is TRBJ1-6, the V gene TRBV1; TRBD1 is taken as the D call from the table, unchecked against the DNA. TRBV1 is a documented pseudogene. The CDR3 extends over 18 amino acids.